Following are 12 T cell receptor beta chains from one sample sequenced in a study of cytomegalovirus exposure and HLA in healthy donors. The PCR contained 60 Vbeta and 13 Jbeta primers. Data came from immunoSEQ multiplex PCR; TCRdb stores just in-frame clones and leaves some out. The table has 99,000 or so clones, over 65% seen once. The sequenced material came from PBMCs. The receptors stem from a woman aged 40 to 55 in good health and CMV-seronegative.

The V gene is TRBV4-3, the J gene TRBJ2-5; TRBD2 matches 8 bases. The germline V gene encodes CDR1 LGHNA and CDR2 YSLEER. Trimming removed 0 bases from V and 1 base from J; junction bases left unmatched: 16. This CDR3 has 20 residues. The CDR3 DNA is TGCGCCAGCAGCCAAGAGACGACTAGCGCAAACCAACGACCCCAAGAGACCCAGTACTTC. Amino acid sequence: CASSQETTSANQRPQETQYF.

This clone was picked up one time. V usage is TRBV4-1 and J usage is TRBJ2-1; D remains unclear. Trimming shortened V by 1 base and J by 9 bases, and 10 bases separated the two germline ends. Per the germline V gene, CDR1 is MGHRA and CDR2 is YSYEKL. The CDR3 has 13 amino acids. The CDR3 nucleotides read TGCGCCAGCAGCCAAGGACATCAAGTTGAGCAGTTCTTC. Translation: CASSQGHQVEQFF.

Here the CDR3 reads CASSYFSGGEKLFF. The CDR3 DNA reads TGTGCCAGCAGTTATTTCTCCGGAGGGGAAAAACTGTTTTTT. The chain is built from TRBV28 and TRBJ1-4; D gene unclear. The CDR3 consists of 14 residues. Trimming took off 4 bases at V and 8 bases at J, with 14 bases between the two ends. The V gene's germline CDR1 is MDHEN and CDR2 SYDVKM.

The chain joins TRBV7-2 to TRBJ2-3, with D unclear. Germline-derived CDR1 and CDR2 are SGHTA and FQGNSA. The length of the CDR3 is 13 residues. The germline V and J ends were trimmed by 5 bases and 5 bases, with 11 bases remaining between them. The CDR3 loop reads CASSAGSLDTQYF. The CDR3 DNA is TGTGCCAGCAGCGCCGGTTCATTAGATACGCAGTATTTT.

The chain couples TRBV18 to TRBJ1-5; D is perhaps TRBD1 (5 bases). Looked up from germline, CDR1 is KGHSH and CDR2 is LQKENI. The CDR3 totals 14 residues. V gave up 2 bases and J gave up 7 bases, with 12 bases separating them. The CDR3 region is CASSPNQGGQPQHF. CDR3 nucleotides: TGTGCCAGCTCACCAAATCAGGGCGGACAGCCCCAGCATTTT.

V is TRBV4-2 and J is TRBJ1-2; D call uncertain. Trimming left V 0 bases short and J 6 bases short, with 8 bases between. CDR1 and CDR2 (germline): LGHNA, YNFKEQ. The CDR3 covers 13 residues. DNA of the CDR3: TGTGCCAGCAGCCAAGATATCGGGGATGGCTACACCTTC. This sequence encodes CASSQDIGDGYTF.

This clone was counted a single time. The rearrangement uses TRBV9 and TRBJ2-4; a possible D gene is TRBD2 (6 bases). Trimming left V 0 bases short and J 1 base short, with 8 bases between. The CDR3 runs 15 residues. Looked up from germline, CDR1 is SGDLS and CDR2 is YYNGEE. CDR3 protein: CASSVAGGAKNIQYF. The DNA for the CDR3 is TGTGCCAGCAGCGTAGCTGGGGGGGCCAAAAACATTCAGTACTTC.

In this sample, this clone turned up once. This chain uses TRBV9 with TRBJ1-2; no clear D gene. Germline CDR1 is SGDLS and CDR2 is YYNGEE. There are 14 residues in the CDR3. Trimming pared 4 bases from V and 3 bases from J, leaving 13 bases between. This chain's CDR3 is CASSPEREYYGYTF. In nucleotides, the CDR3 is TGTGCCAGCAGCCCTGAGCGCGAATACTATGGCTACACCTTC.

This chain connects TRBV11-2 to TRBJ2-2; 8 bases line up with TRBD2. Germline loops: CDR1 SGHAT, CDR2 FQNNGV. J was trimmed by 4 bases and V by 5 bases; bases with no gene match: 6. The CDR3 has 15 residues. The CDR3 coding sequence is TGTGCCAGCAGCCTTGAGGCGGGAGGCACCGGGGAGCTGTTTTTT. It specifies CASSLEAGGTGELFF. Complete variable domain (other parts from reference TRBV11-2 and TRBJ2-2): EAGVAQSPRYKIIEKRQSVAFWCNPISGHATLYWYQQILGQGPKLLIQFQNNGVVDDSQLPKDRFSAERLKGVDSTLKIQPAKLEDSAVYLCASSLEAGGTGELFFGEGSRLTVL.

This clone has a single count. This sequence joins TRBV11-1 and TRBJ2-3; a possible D gene is TRBD2 (5 bases). The CDR3 consists of 14 residues. Trimming left V 6 bases short and J 3 bases short, with 13 bases between. The germline gives CDR1 SGHAT, CDR2 FQDESV (reference sequence). The CDR3 sequence is CASSYLDSTDTQYF. CDR3 nucleotides: TGTGCCAGCAGTTATCTGGACTCGACAGATACGCAGTATTTT.

This clone was seen only a few times. Other DNA sequences within the sample encode an identical CDR3. The chain combines TRBV7-9 with TRBJ2-1; the D is unclear. Germline CDR1 SEHNR, CDR2 FQNEAQ (reference sequence). The CDR3 totals 13 residues. V lost 1 base and J 6 bases, leaving 7 bases between the germline ends. The CDR3 sequence is CASSLGLGNEQFF. CDR3 nucleotide sequence: TGTGCCAGCAGCTTAGGACTGGGCAATGAGCAGTTCTTC.

This chain uses TRBV13 with TRBJ1-4; D remains ambiguous. Trimming took off 5 bases at V and 8 bases at J, with 6 bases between the two ends. Looked up from germline, CDR1 is PRHDT and CDR2 is FYEKMQ (reference sequence). This CDR3 is 11 amino acids long. CDR3 in DNA: TGTGCCAGCAGCCCCCTCGAAAAACTGTTTTTT. It codes for CASSPLEKLFF.